Listed below are T cell receptor beta chains from one sample, sequenced in a study of OX40 agonist ivuxolimab in advanced cancers. Measured with immunoSEQ multiplex PCR; TCRdb has only the in-frame clones, and not every one. This sample carries 65,000 to 80,000 clones, 85% to 90% of them seen once, and the ten largest clones take 10% to 15%. The source was CD4+ or CD8+ T cells sorted from blood, collected in a trial of the OX40 agonist ivuxolimab. The receptors stem from an adult with an advanced solid tumor such as melanoma, head and neck, liver or kidney cancer. The CDR3 runs from the conserved cysteine through the conserved F or W. The order of the fields is V gene, J gene, clone size, D gene, CDR3 DNA, CDR3 protein. The D gene is left open where the match is weak. Clone sizes are given selectively: once, few, many, or a class where the clone is expanded.

TRBV5-8	TRBJ1-2	once	TRBD1	TGTGCCAGCAGCTTGGAATTCAGGGGGGCGTCCGGCTACACCTTC	CASSLEFRGASGYTF
TRBV4-2	TRBJ2-7	NA	TRBD2	TGTGCCAGCAGCCAAGGCCGGGGGGGTATTTACGAGCAGTACTTC	CASSQGRGGIYEQYF
TRBV4-1	TRBJ2-1	NA	TRBD1	TGCGCCAGCAGCCAAACCGGGACAGGGGGGGTAGGTGAGCAGTTCTTC	CASSQTGTGGVGEQFF
TRBV5-4	TRBJ2-2	NA	NA	TGTGCCAGCAGAACCGGGACCATGAACACCGGGGAGCTGTTTTTT	CASRTGTMNTGELFF
TRBV14	TRBJ2-3	NA	TRBD2	TGTGCCAGCAGCCGCCTAGCGGGAGGTTTAGATACGCAGTATTTT	CASSRLAGGLDTQYF
TRBV6-5	TRBJ1-5	NA	NA	TGTGCCAGCAGAAACGAGGTCTCTAGCAATCAGCCCCAGCATTTT	CASRNEVSSNQPQHF
TRBV11-2	TRBJ2-5	NA	TRBD2	TGTGCCAGCAGCTTCCTAGCGGGAGGTCTTCATGAGACCCAGTACTTC	CASSFLAGGLHETQYF
TRBV6-1	TRBJ2-2	NA	TRBD2	TGTGCCAGCAGTGGACTAGCGGGAGGGTTGGTCACCGGGGAGCTGTTTTTT	CASSGLAGGLVTGELFF
TRBV27	TRBJ2-7	NA	NA	TGTGCCAGTAGAGGAGACGAGCAGTACTTC	CASRGDEQYF
TRBV27	TRBJ2-1	once	NA	TGTGCCAGCAGTTCCCTCCTAGGACGCGAGGAGCAGTTCTTC	CASSSLLGREEQFF
TRBV27	TRBJ1-2	NA	TRBD1	TGTGCCAGCAGGACAGGGGGCGCTGATGGCTACACCTTC	CASRTGGADGYTF
TRBV27	TRBJ2-7	once	TRBD2	TGTGCCAGCAGCATTAGCCGGGCGGGAGCCGGTAACGAGCAGTACTTC	CASSISRAGAGNEQYF
TRBV4-1	TRBJ2-1	NA	TRBD2	TGCGCCAGCAGCCAAGGGTGGACTAGCGGGAGGGCCAATGAGCAGTTCTTC	CASSQGWTSGRANEQFF
TRBV6-5	TRBJ2-7	NA	NA	TGTGCCAGCAGTTACTTGGCGGGCTCCGGCCCCTACGAGCAGTACTTC	CASSYLAGSGPYEQYF
TRBV9	TRBJ1-1	NA	NA	TGTGCCAGCAGCTCCCGGGCCTCCGACACTGAAGCTTTCTTT	CASSSRASDTEAFF
TRBV9	TRBJ2-1	large	TRBD1	TGTGCCAGCAGCGTAGAAGGGGACAGTACTAATGAGCAGTTCTTC	CASSVEGDSTNEQFF